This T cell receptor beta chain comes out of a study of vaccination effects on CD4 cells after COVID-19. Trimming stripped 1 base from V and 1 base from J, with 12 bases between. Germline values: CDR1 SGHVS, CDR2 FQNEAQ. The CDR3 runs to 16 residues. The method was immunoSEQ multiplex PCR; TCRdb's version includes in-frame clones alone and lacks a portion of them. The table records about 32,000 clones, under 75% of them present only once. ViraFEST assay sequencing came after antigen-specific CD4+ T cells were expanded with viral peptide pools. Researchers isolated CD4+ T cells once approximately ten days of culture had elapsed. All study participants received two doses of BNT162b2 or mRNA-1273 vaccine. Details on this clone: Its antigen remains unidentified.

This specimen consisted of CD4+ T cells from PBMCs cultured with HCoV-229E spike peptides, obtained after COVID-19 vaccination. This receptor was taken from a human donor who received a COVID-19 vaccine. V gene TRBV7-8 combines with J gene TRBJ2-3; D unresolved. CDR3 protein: CASSLGARVGTDTQYF. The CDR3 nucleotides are TGTGCCAGCAGCTTAGGGGCCCGGGTGGGCACAGATACGCAGTATTTT.